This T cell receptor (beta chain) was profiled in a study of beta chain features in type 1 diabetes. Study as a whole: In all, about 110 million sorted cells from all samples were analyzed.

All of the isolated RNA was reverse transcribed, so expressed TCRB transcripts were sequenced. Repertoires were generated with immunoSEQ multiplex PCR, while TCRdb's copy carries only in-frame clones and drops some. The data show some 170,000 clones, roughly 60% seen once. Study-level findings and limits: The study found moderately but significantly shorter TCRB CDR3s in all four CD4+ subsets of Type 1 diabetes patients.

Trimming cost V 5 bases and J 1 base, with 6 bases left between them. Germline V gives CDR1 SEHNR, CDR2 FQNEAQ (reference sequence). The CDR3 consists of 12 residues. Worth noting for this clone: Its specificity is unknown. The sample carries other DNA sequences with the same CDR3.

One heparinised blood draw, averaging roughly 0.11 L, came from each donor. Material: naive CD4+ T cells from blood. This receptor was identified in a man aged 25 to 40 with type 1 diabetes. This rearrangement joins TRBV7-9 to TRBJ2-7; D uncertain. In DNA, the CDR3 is TGTGCCAGCAGCCTTTCTTCCTACGAGCAGTACTTC. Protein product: CASSLSSYEQYF.